The clone carrying this T cell receptor beta chain was counted many times. Its target is unknown. Every sampled donor was Caucasian and healthy. From the 5' RACE reads, TCRdb called clonotypes with MiXCR, one entry per CDR3 protein. The sample shows under 350,000 distinct CDR3 sequences, around 9.7% of them seen only once. The sample comes from a study of identical twins. General study findings and limits: While abundant cord blood beta clonotypes carried fewer insertions, memory repertoires showed no such pattern. Low generation probability was overrepresented in out-of-frame alpha sequences shared by twins.

Trimming shortened V by 6 bases and J by 2 bases, and 14 bases separated the two germline ends. Germline CDR1 ENHRY, CDR2 SYGVKD. CDR3 length: 14 residues. This sample also appeared in a second study, on yellow fever vaccine responses in identical twins.

The sequence derives from a young woman in good health. The V call is TRBV10-3, the J call TRBJ2-7; D not resolved. Material for sequencing was CD8+ T cells sorted from blood. CDR3 sequence reads: CAISVDRHPYEQYF. CDR3 nucleotide sequence: TGTGCCATCAGCGTCGACCGCCACCCCTACGAGCAGTACTTC.